Each of the 5 T cell receptor beta chains below was sequenced from the same sample in a study of cytomegalovirus exposure and HLA in healthy donors (dated by TCRdb to the late 2010s). Library generation was performed with the immunoSEQ multiplex PCR assay. TCRdb's version of the immuneACCESS table is confined to in-frame rearrangements and falls short of the full clone set. An unresolved V gene accounts for under half of the shortfall where checked; the remainder is of unknown origin. The sample data list some 180,000 clones, and about three quarters of these were observed just once. The top ten clonotypes cover roughly 1.2% of the sample. Input material: PBMCs. The receptor set was obtained from a woman aged 25 to 39 in good health and CMV-seronegative.

This clone has a single count. V gene TRBV5-4 combines with J gene TRBJ1-2; D is perhaps TRBD1 (6 bases). Trimming pared 4 bases from V and 8 bases from J, leaving 15 bases between. This CDR3 contains 13 residues. The germline V gene has CDR1 SGHNT and CDR2 YYREEE (reference sequence). This chain's CDR3 is CASSATQGSGYTF. The CDR3 coding sequence is TGTGCCAGCAGCGCAACCCAGGGGTCAGGCTACACCTTC. The entire variable domain, with the rest obtained from reference TRBV5-4 and TRBJ1-2, is as follows: ETGVTQSPTHLIKTRGQQVTLRCSSQSGHNTVSWYQQALGQGPQFIFQYYREEENGRGNFPPRFSGLQFPNYSSELNVNALELDDSALYLCASSATQGSGYTFGSGTRLTVV.

V usage is TRBV11-2 and J usage is TRBJ1-1, with TRBD1 matching 10 bases. J was trimmed by 0 bases and V by 10 bases; bases with no gene match: 2. Germline values: CDR1 SGHAT, CDR2 FQNNGV. This CDR3 is built from 13 residues. This chain's CDR3 is CATGQGVNTEAFF. The CDR3 region has the DNA TGTGCCACCGGACAGGGGGTGAACACTGAAGCTTTCTTT.

The chain has TRBV2 and TRBJ2-1; 9 nucleotides agree with TRBD2. After removal of 2 bases from V and 15 bases from J, the junction contained 14 bases not matched to a gene. The CDR3 totals 15 residues. Germline CDR1 reads SNHLY; CDR2 reads FYNNEI. DNA of the CDR3: TGTGCCAGCAGTGAATTCCGGGAAGCGGGGGGTCCTCGGTTCTTC. This sequence encodes CASSEFREAGGPRFF.

This clone was counted between two and nine times. The rearrangement uses TRBV27 and TRBJ1-5, with D perhaps TRBD1 (6 bases). Deletions cut 8 bases from V and 1 base from J, with 12 bases between. This CDR3 comprises 14 residues. Germline CDR1 reads MNHEY; CDR2 reads SMNVEV (reference sequence). The CDR3 here is CASGRTVSNQPQHF. Here the CDR3 DNA reads TGTGCCAGCGGTCGGACAGTAAGCAATCAGCCCCAGCATTTT.

The gene calls are TRBV5-4 and TRBJ2-3, with no clear D. This CDR3 is 14 amino acids long. From germline, CDR1 is SGHNT and CDR2 YYREEE (reference sequence). With 4 bases removed from V and 9 bases from J, the gap between germline ends came to 18 bases. CDR3 amino acids: CASSRELVARTQYF. The CDR3 nucleotides are TGTGCCAGCAGCCGAGAGTTAGTAGCTAGAACGCAGTATTTT.